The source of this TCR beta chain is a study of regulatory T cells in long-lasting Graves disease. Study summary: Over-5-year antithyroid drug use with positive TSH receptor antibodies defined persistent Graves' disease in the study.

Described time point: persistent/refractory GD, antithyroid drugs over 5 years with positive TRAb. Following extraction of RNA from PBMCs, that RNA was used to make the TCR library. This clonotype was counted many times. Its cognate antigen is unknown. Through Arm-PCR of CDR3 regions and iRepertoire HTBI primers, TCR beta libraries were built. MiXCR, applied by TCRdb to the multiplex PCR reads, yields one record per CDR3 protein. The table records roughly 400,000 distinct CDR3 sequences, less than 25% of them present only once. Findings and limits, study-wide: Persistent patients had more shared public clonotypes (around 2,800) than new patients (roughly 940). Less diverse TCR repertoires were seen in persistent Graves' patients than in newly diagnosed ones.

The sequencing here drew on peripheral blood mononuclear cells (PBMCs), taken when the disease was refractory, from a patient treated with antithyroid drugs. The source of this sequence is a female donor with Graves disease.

CDR3 residues: CATRDFYEQYF. CDR3 in DNA: TGTGCCACTCGGGACTTCTACGAGCAGTACTTC. V usage is TRBV28 and J usage is TRBJ2-7, with a possible D match to TRBD2 (6 bases). V lost 10 bases and J lost 3, with 10 bases in between. CDR1 is MDHEN, CDR2 SYDVKM, per germline. CDR3 length: 11 amino acids.